Shown below are 14 T cell receptor beta chains from a single sample sequenced in a study of control samples from healthy donors and cancer patients. Libraries were prepared by immunoSEQ multiplex PCR; TCRdb keeps only in-frame clonotypes and omits some of them. The sample carries some 220,000 clones, roughly 94% recorded once. Sequenced: blood. All receptors come from a man aged 45-60 years in good health.

This chain joins TRBV18 and TRBJ1-1, with TRBD1 matching 11 bases. This CDR3 is built from 15 residues. Trimming cost V 3 bases and J 5 bases; bases outside gene matches: 5. Germline lookup yields CDR1 KGHSH and CDR2 LQKENI. DNA for the CDR3: TGTGCCAGCTCACCGGGACAGGGGGACGAAACTGAAGCTTTCTTT. Translating gives CASSPGQGDETEAFF.

This chain joins TRBV2 and TRBJ2-7; TRBD1 or TRBD2 may be the D gene (6 bases each). The CDR3 has 16 residues. CDR1 is SNHLY, CDR2 FYNNEI, per germline. V lost 0 bases to trimming and J lost 5 bases, with 17 bases between them. Written as DNA, the CDR3 is TGTGCCAGCAGTGAAGCGCTTCGGGGGCGGGGCCACGAGCAGTACGTC. Protein: CASSEALRGRGHEQYV.

The chain is built from TRBV18 and TRBJ1-6; 8 nucleotides line up with TRBD1. Losses at the gene ends were 5 bases for V and 9 bases for J; bases not matched to a gene: 6. The CDR3 covers 14 residues. The germline V gene encodes CDR1 KGHSH and CDR2 LQKENI. This chain's CDR3 is CASSRGTGTSPLHF. CDR3 sequence (DNA): TGTGCCAGCTCAAGGGGGACAGGAACTTCACCCCTCCACTTT.

The rearrangement uses TRBV28 and TRBJ1-2; no clear D gene. The V end was cut by 4 bases, the J end by 8 bases, with 11 bases between. Germline CDR1 MDHEN, CDR2 SYDVKM. The CDR3 has 12 amino acids. The CDR3 region is CASSSSAGGYTF. DNA for the CDR3: TGTGCCAGCAGTTCCTCCGCTGGAGGCTACACCTTC.

This clone has more than one count but fewer than ten. The V and J genes are TRBV6-5 and TRBJ2-7, with a possible D match to TRBD2 (7 bases). There are 16 residues in the CDR3. V lost 0 bases and J lost 2, with 14 bases in between. The germline V gene has CDR1 MNHEY and CDR2 SVGAGI. The CDR3 loop reads CASSYSSGGGPYEQYV. The CDR3 DNA is TGTGCCAGCAGTTACTCGTCGGGCGGGGGCCCCTACGAGCAGTACGTC.

This clone has just one count. The chain links TRBV7-2 to TRBJ1-2; no clear D gene. The CDR3 is 14 amino acids. V shed 1 base and J shed 2 bases, with 8 bases lying between them. Germline V lookup: CDR1 SGHTA, CDR2 FQGNSA. CDR3 bases: TGTGCCAGCAGCTTAGTAGGTGACAACTATGGCTACACCTTC. This gives the protein CASSLVGDNYGYTF.

Here the CDR3 reads CATSEDRRGTDTQYF. CDR3 bases: TGTGCCACCAGTGAGGACAGGAGAGGAACAGATACGCAGTATTTT. V is TRBV24-1 and J is TRBJ2-3; 7 bases agree with TRBD1. The V and J ends lost 4 bases and 3 bases, in that order; junction bases with no gene match: 6. Germline assignment: CDR1 KGHDR and CDR2 SFDVKD. The CDR3 contains 15 residues.

The chain recombines TRBV19 with TRBJ1-2, with D tentatively TRBD1 (6 bases). The length of the CDR3 is 16 residues. Between the trimmed V and J ends, which lost 4 bases and 2 bases, there was a span of 17 bases. Germline loops: CDR1 LNHDA, CDR2 SQIVND (reference sequence). The CDR3 protein is CASSKTQGPVNYGYTF. CDR3 DNA: TGTGCCAGTAGTAAAACCCAGGGGCCCGTCAACTATGGCTACACCTTC.

V is TRBV6-5 and J is TRBJ2-1; the D call may be TRBD1 or TRBD2 (6 bases each). The CDR3 totals 15 residues. Germline values: CDR1 MNHEY, CDR2 SVGAGI. Trimming removed 6 bases from V and 8 bases from J, with 20 bases in between. CDR3 DNA sequence: TGTGCCAGCAGAAGTTGGGGGGCCGGGACCGATGAGCAGTTCTTC. Its translation is CASRSWGAGTDEQFF.

This clone has only a few counts. The rearrangement uses TRBV11-3 and TRBJ2-7, with TRBD1 matching over 9 bases. V lost 5 bases and J lost 5; bases outside the gene matches: 4. CDR1 and CDR2 from the germline V gene are SGHNT and YENEEA. This CDR3 comprises 13 residues. CDR3 residues: CASSPGQGHEQYF. DNA for the CDR3: TGTGCCAGCAGCCCGGGACAGGGCCACGAGCAGTACTTC. Together with reference TRBV11-3 and TRBJ2-7, the CDR3 gives the full variable domain: EAGVVQSPRYKIIEKKQPVAFWCNPISGHNTLYWYLQNLGQGPELLIRYENEEAVDDSQLPKDRFSAERLKGVDSTLKIQPAELGDSAVYLCASSPGQGHEQYFGPGTRLTVT.

This clone was recorded once. Other nucleotide sequences from this sample produce the same CDR3. The chain is built from TRBV6-5 and TRBJ2-7; 8 nucleotides align to TRBD2. The germline gives CDR1 MNHEY, CDR2 SVGAGI. The junction had 9 bases not matched to a gene; V was cut back by 8 bases and J by 3 bases. The CDR3 spans 14 residues. The DNA for the CDR3 is TGTGCCAGCGGCCCCGGGGGGGCTGGCTACGAGCAGTACGTC. Translation gives CASGPGGAGYEQYV.

The chain is built from TRBV10-1 and TRBJ2-3; TRBD1 might be the D (5 bases). This CDR3 region has 12 residues. Germline CDR1 WNHNN, CDR2 SYGVQD (reference sequence). V was cut by 6 bases and J by 6 bases, with 10 bases left in between. This CDR3 is CASSRQMDTQYF. The DNA of the CDR3 is TGCGCCAGCAGCCGACAGATGGATACGCAGTATTTT.

The gene calls are TRBV3-1 (or the pseudogene TRBV3-2) and TRBJ1-1; D unresolved. Germline-derived CDR1 and CDR2 are LGHDT and YNNKEL (reference sequence). This CDR3 comprises 11 residues. Trimming left V 3 bases short and J 4 bases short, with 3 bases between. CDR3 sequence reads: CASSHATEAFF. CDR3 in DNA: TGTGCCAGCAGCCATGCCACTGAAGCTTTCTTT.

The chain combines TRBV5-4 with TRBJ2-2; D not certain. This CDR3 is 13 amino acids long. Trimming removed 4 bases at V and 6 bases at J, with 10 bases between. Germline CDR1 is SGHNT and CDR2 is YYREEE (reference sequence). In nucleotides, the CDR3 is TGTGCCAGCAGCACCCCAGAGGCCGGGGAGCTGTTTTTT. Translation: CASSTPEAGELFF.